This T cell receptor (beta chain) appears in the sequencing data of a study of T cells after yellow fever vaccination. The study's findings and limits: Secondary responses were weaker yet peaked faster, day 5 versus 15. Within FACS-sorted repertoires, abundant clonotypes contaminating from the bulk population could be present. A large majority of primary-vaccination clones showed up again after the booster (about 96% CD4, about 87% CD8).

CDR1 is LNHDA, CDR2 SQIVND, per germline (reference sequence). V dropped 5 bases and J dropped 3 bases, with 17 bases sitting between them. The CDR3 is made up of 15 amino acids. The sample holds a few counts of this clonotype. Its antigen remains unknown. UMIs and a universal primer site were added when TCR cDNA was made by 5'RACE template switching. TCRdb reprocessed the 5' RACE reads via MiXCR and lists one record per CDR3 protein. The profile shows 200,000 to 300,000 distinct CDR3 sequences, about 3.7% of them singletons. The chain recombines TRBV19 with TRBJ2-7; the D gene is possibly TRBD2 (6 bases). The input for sequencing was PBMCs, taken 15 days after the yellow fever booster vaccination. The TCR was taken from a young man who received the YFV17D yellow fever vaccine. The CDR3 bases are TGTGCCAGTAGTGCTGGCGGGGTCCCTTACTACGAGCAGTACTTC. It encodes CASSAGGVPYYEQYF.